This TCR beta chain was identified during a study of shared clonotypes between healthy human individuals. Study context: Per donor, three plates held CD4 naive cells, three held CD4 memory, two held CD8 naive and one held CD8 memory.

For this clone: Antigen specificity is unknown.

Each PCR replicate from the sorted subsets contained around 200 ng DNA, which is tens of thousands of T cell genomes. Using immunoSEQ multiplex PCR, the repertoire was profiled, and TCRdb retains in-frame clones only, with some absent. The sample lists 2 million to 3 million clones; under 95% were seen once. Study outcomes and limitations: A limitation of the genetic and exposure-history diversity represented arose from few donors.

This CDR3 is 15 amino acids long. With V trimmed by 3 bases and J by 5 bases, 10 bases remained unmatched. Germline V CDR1 and CDR2: MDHEN, SYDVKM. Donors had no recently reported acute infections or vaccinations and were HIV-negative. V is TRBV28 and J is TRBJ2-7; 7 bases map to TRBD2. The sequencing sample was made of naive CD4+ T cells from PBMCs. The subset was: CD45RA+ positively selected. The TCR sequence derives from a man between 18 and 29 years old in good health. Some clones in this sample may be carry-over from other donors' samples. The DNA of the CDR3 is TGTGCCAGCAGTTTTGGTCCGGGGGGAACAAACGAGCAGTACTTC. It yields the protein CASSFGPGGTNEQYF.